The clone carrying this T cell receptor beta chain was recorded many times. This sample stems from a study of response to subunit inactivated influenza vaccine. Germline lookup yields CDR1 MNHEY and CDR2 SVGEGT. The V end lost 0 bases, the J end lost 2 bases, and 17 bases lay between the germline ends. This CDR3 is 17 amino acids long. One entry per CDR3 protein, called by TCRdb with MiXCR from the RT-PCR reads. This table holds about 780,000 distinct CDR3 sequences, about a fifth found once. The receptor was derived from a man between 50 and 59 years old who received an inactivated influenza vaccine. The starting material was PBMCs from blood, obtained roughly 5 days after vaccination. The gene calls are TRBV6-2 or TRBV6-3 and TRBJ2-7; D is uncertain. In DNA, the CDR3 is TGTGCCAGCAGTTACTCCCGCGCCCTTTACCCCACCTACGAGCAGTACTTC. Its protein is CASSYSRALYPTYEQYF.